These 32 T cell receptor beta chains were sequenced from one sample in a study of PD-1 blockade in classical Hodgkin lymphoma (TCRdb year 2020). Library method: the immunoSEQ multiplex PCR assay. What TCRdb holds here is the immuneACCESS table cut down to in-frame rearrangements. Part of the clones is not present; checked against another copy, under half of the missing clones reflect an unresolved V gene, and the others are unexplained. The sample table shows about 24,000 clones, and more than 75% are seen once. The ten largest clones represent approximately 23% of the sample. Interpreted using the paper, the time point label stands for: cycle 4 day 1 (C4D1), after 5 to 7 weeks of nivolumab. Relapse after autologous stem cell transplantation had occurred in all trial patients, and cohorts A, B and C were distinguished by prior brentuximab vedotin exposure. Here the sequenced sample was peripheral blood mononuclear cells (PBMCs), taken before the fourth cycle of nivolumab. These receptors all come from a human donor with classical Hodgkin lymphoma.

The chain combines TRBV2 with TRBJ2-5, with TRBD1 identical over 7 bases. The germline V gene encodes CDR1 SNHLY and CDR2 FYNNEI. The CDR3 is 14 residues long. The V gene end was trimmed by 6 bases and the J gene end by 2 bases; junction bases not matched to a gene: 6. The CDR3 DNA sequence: TGTGCCAGCAGGGGTGGGACAGAGCAAGAGACCCAGTACTTC. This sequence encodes CASRGGTEQETQYF.

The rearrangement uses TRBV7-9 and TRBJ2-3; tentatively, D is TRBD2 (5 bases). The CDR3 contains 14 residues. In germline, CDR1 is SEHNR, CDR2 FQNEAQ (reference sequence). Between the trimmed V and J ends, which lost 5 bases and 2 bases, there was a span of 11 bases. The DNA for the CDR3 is TGTGCCAGCAGCCCCCGGACTGTCACAGATACGCAGTATTTT. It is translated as CASSPRTVTDTQYF.

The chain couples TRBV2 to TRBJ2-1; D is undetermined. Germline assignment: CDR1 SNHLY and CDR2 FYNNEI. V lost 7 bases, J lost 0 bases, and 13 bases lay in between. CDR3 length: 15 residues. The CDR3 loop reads CASTPTLSSYNEQFF. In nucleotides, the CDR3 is TGTGCCAGCACTCCGACTCTGAGCTCCTACAATGAGCAGTTCTTC.

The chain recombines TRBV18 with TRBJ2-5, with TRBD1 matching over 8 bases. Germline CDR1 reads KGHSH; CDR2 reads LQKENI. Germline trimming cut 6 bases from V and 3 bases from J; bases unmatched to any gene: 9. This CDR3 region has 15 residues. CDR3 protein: CASSWTGTLKETQYF. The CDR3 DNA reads TGTGCCAGCTCTTGGACAGGGACCTTGAAAGAGACCCAGTACTTC.

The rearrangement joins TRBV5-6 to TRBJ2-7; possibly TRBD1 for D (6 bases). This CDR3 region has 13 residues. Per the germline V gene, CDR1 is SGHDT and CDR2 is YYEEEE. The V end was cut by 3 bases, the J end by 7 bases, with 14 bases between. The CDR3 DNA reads TGTGCCAGCAGCTCGACAGGTCGGAGGGAGCAGTACTTC. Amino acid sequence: CASSSTGRREQYF.

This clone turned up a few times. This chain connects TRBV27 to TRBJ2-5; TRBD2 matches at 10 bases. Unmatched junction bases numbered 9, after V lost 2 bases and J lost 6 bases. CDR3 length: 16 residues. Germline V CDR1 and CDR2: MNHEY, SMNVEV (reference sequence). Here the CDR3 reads CASSLGPAGGTKTQYF. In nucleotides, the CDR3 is TGTGCCAGCAGTTTAGGGCCAGCGGGGGGGACAAAGACCCAGTACTTC.

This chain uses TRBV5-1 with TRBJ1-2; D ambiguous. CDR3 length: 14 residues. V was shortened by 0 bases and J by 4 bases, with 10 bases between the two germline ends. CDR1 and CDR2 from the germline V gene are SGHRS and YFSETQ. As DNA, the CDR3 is TGCGCCAGCAGCTTGGGGGTCAGAAGCTATGGCTACACCTTC. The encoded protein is CASSLGVRSYGYTF.

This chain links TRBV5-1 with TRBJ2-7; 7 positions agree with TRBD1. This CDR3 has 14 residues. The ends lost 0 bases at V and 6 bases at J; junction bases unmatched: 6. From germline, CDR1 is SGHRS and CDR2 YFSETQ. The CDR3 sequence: CASSLERGRIEQYF. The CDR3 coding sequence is TGCGCCAGCAGCTTGGAAAGGGGGCGGATCGAGCAGTACTTC.

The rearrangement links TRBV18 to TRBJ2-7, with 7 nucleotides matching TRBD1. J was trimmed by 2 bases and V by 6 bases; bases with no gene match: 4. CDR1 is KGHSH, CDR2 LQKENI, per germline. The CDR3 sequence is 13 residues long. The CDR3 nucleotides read TGTGCCAGCTCCCCGACAGGGACCTACGAGCAGTACTTC. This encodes CASSPTGTYEQYF.

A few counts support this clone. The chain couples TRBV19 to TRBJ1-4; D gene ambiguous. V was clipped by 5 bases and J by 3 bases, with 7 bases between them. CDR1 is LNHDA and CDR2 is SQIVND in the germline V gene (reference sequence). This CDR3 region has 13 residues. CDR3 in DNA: TGTGCCAGTAGTTACACAGCTAATGAAAAACTGTTTTTT. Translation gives CASSYTANEKLFF.

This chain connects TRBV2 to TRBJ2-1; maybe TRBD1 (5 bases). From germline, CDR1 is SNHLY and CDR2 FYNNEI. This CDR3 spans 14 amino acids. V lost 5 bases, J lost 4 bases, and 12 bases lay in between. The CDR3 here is CASSSLDSYNEQFF. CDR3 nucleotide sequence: TGTGCCAGCAGTTCCTTAGACAGTTACAATGAGCAGTTCTTC.

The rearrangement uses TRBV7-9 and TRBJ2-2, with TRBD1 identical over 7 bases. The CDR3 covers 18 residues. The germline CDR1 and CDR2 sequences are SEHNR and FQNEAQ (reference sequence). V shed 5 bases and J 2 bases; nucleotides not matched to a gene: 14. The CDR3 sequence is CASSPKSGTERNTGELFF. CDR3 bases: TGTGCCAGCAGCCCCAAATCCGGGACAGAGCGAAACACCGGGGAGCTGTTTTTT.

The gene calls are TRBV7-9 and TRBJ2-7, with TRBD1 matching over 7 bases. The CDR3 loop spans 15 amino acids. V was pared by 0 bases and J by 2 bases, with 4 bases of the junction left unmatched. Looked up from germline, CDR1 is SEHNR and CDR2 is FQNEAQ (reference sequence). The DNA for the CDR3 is TGTGCCAGCAGCTTAGCGGGGCAGGGGGCCTACGAGCAGTACTTC. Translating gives CASSLAGQGAYEQYF. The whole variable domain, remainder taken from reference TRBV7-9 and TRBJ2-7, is DTGVSQNPRHKITKRGQNVTFRCDPISEHNRLYWYRQTLGQGPEFLTYFQNEAQLEKSRLLSDRFSAERPKGSFSTLEIQRTEQGDSAMYLCASSLAGQGAYEQYFGPGTRLTVT.

The CDR3 bases are TGCGCCACCGCCAGCGATACCCAAGGGGGGTACACAGATACGCAGTATTTT. Translated, it gives CATASDTQGGYTDTQYF. The chain couples TRBV10-1 to TRBJ2-3; perhaps D is TRBD1 or TRBD2 (6 bases each). CDR1 is WNHNN, CDR2 SYGVQD, per germline (reference sequence). The CDR3 runs to 17 residues. V lost 10 bases and J 2 bases, leaving 25 bases between the germline ends.

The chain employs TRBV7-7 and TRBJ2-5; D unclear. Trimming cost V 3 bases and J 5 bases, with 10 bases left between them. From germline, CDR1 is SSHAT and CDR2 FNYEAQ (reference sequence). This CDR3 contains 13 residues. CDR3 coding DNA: TGTGCCAGCAGCTTCGTACCCACTGAGACCCAGTACTTC. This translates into CASSFVPTETQYF.

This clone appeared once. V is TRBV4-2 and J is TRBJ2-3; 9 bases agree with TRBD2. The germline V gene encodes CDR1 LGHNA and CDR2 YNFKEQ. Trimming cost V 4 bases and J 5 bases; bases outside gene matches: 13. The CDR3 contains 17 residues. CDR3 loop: CASSPLGGGVPGDTQYF. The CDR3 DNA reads TGTGCCAGCAGCCCCCTGGGCGGGGGGGTTCCCGGAGATACGCAGTATTTT.

CDR3 amino acids: CASSSAAGKAFF. DNA of the CDR3: TGTGCCAGCAGCTCCGCGGCCGGAAAAGCTTTCTTT. V and J are TRBV7-9 and TRBJ1-1; no clear D. The CDR3 is made up of 12 amino acids. Germline loops: CDR1 SEHNR, CDR2 FQNEAQ (reference sequence). V was pared by 4 bases and J by 9 bases, with 12 bases between.

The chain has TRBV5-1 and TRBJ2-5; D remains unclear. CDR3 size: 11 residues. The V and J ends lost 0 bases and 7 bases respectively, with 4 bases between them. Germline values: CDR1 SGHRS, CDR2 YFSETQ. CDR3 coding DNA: TGCGCCAGCAGCTTGGATGTGACCCAGTACTTC. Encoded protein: CASSLDVTQYF.

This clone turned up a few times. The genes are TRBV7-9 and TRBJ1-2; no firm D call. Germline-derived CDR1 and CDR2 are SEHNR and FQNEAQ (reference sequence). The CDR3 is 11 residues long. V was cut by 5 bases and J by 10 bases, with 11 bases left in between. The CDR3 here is CASSARSDYTF. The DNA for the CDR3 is TGTGCCAGCAGCGCTCGTAGCGACTACACCTTC.

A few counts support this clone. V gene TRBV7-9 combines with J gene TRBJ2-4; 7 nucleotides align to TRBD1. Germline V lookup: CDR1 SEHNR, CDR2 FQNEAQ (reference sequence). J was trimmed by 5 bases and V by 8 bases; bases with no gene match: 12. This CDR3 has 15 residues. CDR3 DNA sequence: TGTGCCAGCCGAGGGGGCAATGCTCAGGAAAACATTCAGTACTTC. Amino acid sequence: CASRGGNAQENIQYF.

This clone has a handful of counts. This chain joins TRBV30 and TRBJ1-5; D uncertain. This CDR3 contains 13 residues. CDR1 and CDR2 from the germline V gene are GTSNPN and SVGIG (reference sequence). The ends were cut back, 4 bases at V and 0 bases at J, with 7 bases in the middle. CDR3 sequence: CAWTLDSNQPQHF. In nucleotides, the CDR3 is TGTGCCTGGACATTGGATAGCAATCAGCCCCAGCATTTT.

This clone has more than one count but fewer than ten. This CDR3 reads CASSLFGRGNTEAFF. Here the CDR3 DNA reads TGTGCCAGCAGCTTGTTCGGCAGGGGGAACACTGAAGCTTTCTTT. The chain links TRBV5-6 to TRBJ1-1, with D perhaps TRBD1 (6 bases). The CDR3 covers 15 residues. V was cut by 1 base and J by 1 base, with 11 bases left in between. Germline CDR1 reads SGHDT; CDR2 reads YYEEEE.

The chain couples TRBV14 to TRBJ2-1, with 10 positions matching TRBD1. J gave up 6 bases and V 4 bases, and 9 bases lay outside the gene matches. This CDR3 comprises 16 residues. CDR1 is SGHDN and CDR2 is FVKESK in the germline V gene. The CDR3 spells CASSLGQGLPANEQFF. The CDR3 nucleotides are TGTGCCAGCAGCCTGGGACAGGGGCTGCCCGCCAATGAGCAGTTCTTC.

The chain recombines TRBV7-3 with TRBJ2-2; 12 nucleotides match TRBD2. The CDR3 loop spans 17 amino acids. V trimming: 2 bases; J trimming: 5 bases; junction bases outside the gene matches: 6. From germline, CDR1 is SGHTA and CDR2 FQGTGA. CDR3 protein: CASSLFPGLAGTGELFF. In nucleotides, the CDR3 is TGTGCCAGCAGCTTATTCCCTGGACTAGCGGGGACCGGGGAGCTGTTTTTT.

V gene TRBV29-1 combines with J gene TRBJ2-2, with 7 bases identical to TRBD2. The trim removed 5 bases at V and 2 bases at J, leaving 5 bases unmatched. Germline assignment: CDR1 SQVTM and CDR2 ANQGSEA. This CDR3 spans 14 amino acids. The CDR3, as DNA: TGCAGCGTTTTGGCGGGGGTTAACACCGGGGAGCTGTTTTTT. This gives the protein CSVLAGVNTGELFF.

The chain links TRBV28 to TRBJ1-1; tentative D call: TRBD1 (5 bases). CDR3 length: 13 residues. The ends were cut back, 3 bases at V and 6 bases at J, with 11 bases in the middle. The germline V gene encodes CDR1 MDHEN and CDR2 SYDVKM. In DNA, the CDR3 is TGTGCCAGCAGTTTCGGCAGGGCAGCTGAAGCTTTCTTT. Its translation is CASSFGRAAEAFF.

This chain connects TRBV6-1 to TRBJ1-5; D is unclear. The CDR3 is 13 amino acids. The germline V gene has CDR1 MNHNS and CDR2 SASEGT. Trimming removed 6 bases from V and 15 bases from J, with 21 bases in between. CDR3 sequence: CASRSRRFFRRHF. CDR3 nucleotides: TGTGCCAGCAGATCCAGACGGTTTTTTCGAAGGCATTTT.

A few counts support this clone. Written as DNA, the CDR3 is TGTGCCAGCAGCGGACAGGAGGCAACAGATACGCAGTATTTT. This sequence encodes CASSGQEATDTQYF. The chain couples TRBV9 to TRBJ2-3, with D maybe TRBD1 (6 bases). CDR3 size: 14 residues. Germline CDR1 SGDLS, CDR2 YYNGEE. Trimming took 3 bases from V and 3 from J, leaving 11 bases between them.

The CDR3 nucleotides read TGTGCCCTAGGTGGCTACACCTTC. Translation gives CALGGYTF. The V gene is TRBV30, the J gene TRBJ1-2; D is unclear. Trimming took 8 bases from V and 7 from J, leaving 5 bases between them. Germline V gene lookup returns CDR1 GTSNPN and CDR2 SVGIG (reference sequence). This CDR3 contains 8 residues. The variable domain in full, completed from reference TRBV30 and TRBJ1-2, reads SQTIHQWPATLVQPVGSPLSLECTVEGTSNPNLYWYRQAAGRGLQLLFYSVGIGQISSEVPQNLSASRPQDRQFILSSKKLLLSDSGFYLCALGGYTFGSGTRLTVV.

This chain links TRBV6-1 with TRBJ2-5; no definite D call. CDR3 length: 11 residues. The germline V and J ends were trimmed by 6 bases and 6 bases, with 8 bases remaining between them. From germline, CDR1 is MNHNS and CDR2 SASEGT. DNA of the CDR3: TGTGCCAGCAGGATTGGGAAGACCCAGTACTTC. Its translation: CASRIGKTQYF.

CDR3 in DNA: TGTGTCAGAAGCTTCCGGGGTCTGGAGGAGGGGGCCAATGAGCAGTTCTTC. It yields the protein CVRSFRGLEEGANEQFF. The chain combines TRBV7-5 with TRBJ2-1; the table gives TRBD1 as D, unverified against the DNA. TRBV7-5 is marked as a pseudogene. The CDR3 length is 17 residues.

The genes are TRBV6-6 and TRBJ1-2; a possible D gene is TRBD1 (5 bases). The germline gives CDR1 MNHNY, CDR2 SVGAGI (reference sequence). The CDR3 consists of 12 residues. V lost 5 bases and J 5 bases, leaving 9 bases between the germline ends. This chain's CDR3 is CASSRDGYGYTF. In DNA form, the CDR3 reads TGTGCCAGCAGTAGGGACGGGTATGGCTACACCTTC.